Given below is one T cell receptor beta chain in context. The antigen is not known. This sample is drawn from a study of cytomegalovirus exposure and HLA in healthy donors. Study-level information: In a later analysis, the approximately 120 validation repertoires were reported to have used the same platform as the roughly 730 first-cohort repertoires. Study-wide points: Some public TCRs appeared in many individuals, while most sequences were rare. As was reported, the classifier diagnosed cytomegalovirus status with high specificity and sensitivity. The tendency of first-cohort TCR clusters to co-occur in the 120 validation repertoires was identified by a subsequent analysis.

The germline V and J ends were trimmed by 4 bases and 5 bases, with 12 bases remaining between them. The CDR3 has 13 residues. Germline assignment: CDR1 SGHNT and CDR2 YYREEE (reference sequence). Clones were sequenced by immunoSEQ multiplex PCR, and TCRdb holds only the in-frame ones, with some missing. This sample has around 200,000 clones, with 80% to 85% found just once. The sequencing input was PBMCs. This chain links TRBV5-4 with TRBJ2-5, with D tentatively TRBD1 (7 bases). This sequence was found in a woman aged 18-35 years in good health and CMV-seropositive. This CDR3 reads CASSGGGAETQYF. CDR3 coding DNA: TGTGCCAGCAGCGGAGGGGGCGCGGAGACCCAGTACTTC.